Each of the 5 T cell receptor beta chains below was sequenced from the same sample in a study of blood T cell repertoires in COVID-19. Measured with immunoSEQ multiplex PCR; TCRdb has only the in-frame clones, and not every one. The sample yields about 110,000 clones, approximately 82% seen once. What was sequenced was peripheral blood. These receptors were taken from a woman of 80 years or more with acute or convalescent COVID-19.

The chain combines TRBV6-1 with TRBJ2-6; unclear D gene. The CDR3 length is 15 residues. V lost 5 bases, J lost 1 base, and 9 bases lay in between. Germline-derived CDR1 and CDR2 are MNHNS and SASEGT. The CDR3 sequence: CASSLSLSGANVLTF. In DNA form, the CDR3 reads TGTGCCAGCAGTTTGTCCTTGTCTGGGGCCAACGTCCTGACTTTC.

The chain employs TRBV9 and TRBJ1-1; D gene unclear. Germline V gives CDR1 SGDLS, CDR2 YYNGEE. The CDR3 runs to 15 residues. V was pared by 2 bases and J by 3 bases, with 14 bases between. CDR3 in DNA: TGTGCCAGCAGCGTGGCTTCAGGATATGACACTGAAGCTTTCTTT. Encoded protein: CASSVASGYDTEAFF.

The CDR3 region has the DNA TGCGCCAGCAGCGGCCCATCGGGACAGGAGCAGGCCCGCTACTATGGCTACACCTTC. Translation: CASSGPSGQEQARYYGYTF. V is TRBV10-2 and J is TRBJ1-2; 8 nucleotides line up with TRBD1. V shed 6 bases, J shed 3 bases, and the junction held 21 bases outside the gene matches. Germline loops: CDR1 WSHSY, CDR2 SAAADI. The CDR3 extends over 19 amino acids.

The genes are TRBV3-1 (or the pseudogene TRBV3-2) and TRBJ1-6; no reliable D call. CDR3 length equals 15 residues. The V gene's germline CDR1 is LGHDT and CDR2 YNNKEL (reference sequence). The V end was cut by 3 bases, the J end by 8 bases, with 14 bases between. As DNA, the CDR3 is TGTGCCAGCAGCCAGGTTTCGGGGTCACATTCACCCCTCCACTTT. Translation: CASSQVSGSHSPLHF.

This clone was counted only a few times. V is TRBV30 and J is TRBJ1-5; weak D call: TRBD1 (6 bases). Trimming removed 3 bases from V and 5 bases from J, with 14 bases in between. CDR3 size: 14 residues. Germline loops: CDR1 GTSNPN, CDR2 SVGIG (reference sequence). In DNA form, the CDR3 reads TGTGCCTGGAGCCAGGGGAACACGGATCAGCCCCAGCATTTT. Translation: CAWSQGNTDQPQHF.